Listed below are T cell receptor beta chains from one sample, sequenced in a study of T-cell memory formation after mild COVID-19. MiXCR, applied by TCRdb to the 5' RACE reads, yields one record per CDR3 protein. The sample holds about 470,000 distinct CDR3 sequences, around a quarter seen once. The specimen was PBMCs or a T cell subset sorted from them (not recorded which). All receptors derive from an adult woman who had mild COVID-19 (a few samples of this study predate the infection). Cell type and time point are not known. The CDR3 runs from the conserved cysteine through the conserved F or W. Each record gives: V gene, D gene, clone size, J gene, CDR3 protein, CDR3 DNA. The D gene is left open where the match is weak. Size values are once, few and many counts, or a class for expanded clones, and some rows have none.

TRBV6-2/TRBV6-3	-	-	TRBJ1-1	CASSYRVATEAFF	TGTGCCAGCAGCTACAGGGTCGCCACTGAAGCTTTCTTT
TRBV20-1	TRBD2	-	TRBJ2-3	CSASRGLREGSWYF	TGCAGTGCTAGTCGGGGTTTGCGGGAGGGCTCCTGGTATTTT
TRBV4-1	-	few	TRBJ2-3	CASSPRPTDTQYF	TGCGCCAGCAGTCCGAGGCCGACAGATACGCAGTATTTT
TRBV4-2	-	few	TRBJ2-7	CASSQELLFQSYEQYF	TGTGCCAGCAGCCAAGAGTTACTATTTCAATCCTACGAGCAGTACTTC
TRBV25-1	TRBD1	many	TRBJ2-2	CASSDLTGPNTGELFF	TGTGCCAGCAGTGATTTGACAGGGCCCAACACCGGGGAGCTGTTTTTT
TRBV4-1	TRBD1	few	TRBJ1-4	CASSQDRERKLFF	TGCGCCAGCAGCCAGGACAGGGAGAGAAAACTGTTTTTT
TRBV2	-	few	TRBJ2-7	CASSEAGGSEQYF	TGTGCCAGCAGTGAAGCAGGAGGAAGCGAGCAGTACTTC
TRBV12-3/TRBV12-4	TRBD1	-	TRBJ1-3	CASQDRGQYTIYF	TGTGCCAGCCAGGACAGGGGGCAATACACCATATATTTT
TRBV24-1	TRBD1	-	TRBJ2-3	CATSDLTGAGTDTQYF	TGTGCCACCAGTGATTTGACAGGGGCGGGCACAGATACGCAGTATTTT
TRBV19	-	-	TRBJ2-3	CASKGEGTDTQYF	TGTGCCAGTAAAGGGGAGGGCACAGATACGCAGTATTTT
TRBV11-2	-	-	TRBJ1-5	CASSSENQHQHF	TGTGCCAGCAGCTCGGAGAATCAGCACCAGCATTTT
TRBV10-3	TRBD2	few	TRBJ2-7	CAISESGWGLVYEQYF	TGTGCCATCAGTGAGTCCGGTTGGGGACTAGTTTACGAGCAGTACTTC
TRBV3-1	TRBD1	-	TRBJ1-6	CASSPQFRNRGISPLHF	TGTGCCAGCAGCCCTCAATTTCGGAACAGGGGGATTTCACCCCTCCACTTT
TRBV5-5	-	-	TRBJ2-7	CASSLEDAGGYEQYF	TGTGCCAGCAGCTTAGAGGACGCCGGGGGCTACGAGCAGTACTTC
TRBV3-1	TRBD2	-	TRBJ2-2	CASSRGLVDTGELFF	TGTGCCAGCAGCCGAGGACTAGTTGACACCGGGGAGCTGTTTTTT
TRBV7-9	-	few	TRBJ2-2	CASSLGGGRGNTGELFF	TGTGCCAGCAGCTTAGGGGGCGGCCGAGGGAACACCGGGGAGCTGTTTTTT
TRBV15	TRBD1	few	TRBJ2-3	CATSRRQGGTDTQYF	TGTGCCACCAGCAGACGACAGGGGGGCACAGATACGCAGTATTTT
TRBV2	TRBD1	few	TRBJ2-5	CASYGTEETQYF	TGTGCCAGCTACGGGACAGAAGAGACCCAGTACTTC
TRBV10-3	-	-	TRBJ2-5	CAISAEGPGETQYF	TGTGCCATCAGTGCCGAGGGCCCCGGAGAGACCCAGTACTTC
TRBV2	-	few	TRBJ1-4	CASREQGSNEKLFF	TGTGCCAGCAGAGAACAGGGATCTAATGAAAAACTGTTTTTT
TRBV4-3	TRBD1	-	TRBJ2-7	CASSRKTGAEDYEQYF	TGCGCCAGCAGCCGAAAAACAGGGGCCGAGGACTACGAGCAGTACTTC
TRBV12-3/TRBV12-4	TRBD1	-	TRBJ1-2	CASSRSGQVDYGYTF	TGTGCCAGCAGCCGCTCGGGACAGGTGGACTATGGCTACACCTTC
TRBV5-1	-	-	TRBJ1-2	CASSLGTFNANYGYTF	TGCGCCAGCAGCTTGGGTACTTTCAACGCTAACTATGGCTACACCTTC
TRBV6-5	TRBD2	few	TRBJ2-7	CASSWGSGGRYEQYF	TGTGCCAGCAGTTGGGGCAGCGGGGGAAGGTACGAGCAGTACTTC
TRBV6-2/TRBV6-3	TRBD1	-	TRBJ2-7	CASSYGQVYEQYF	TGTGCCAGCAGTTACGGACAGGTTTACGAGCAGTACTTC
TRBV30	-	-	TRBJ2-1	CAWSPGVGNNEQFF	TGTGCCTGGAGTCCGGGGGTTGGGAACAATGAGCAGTTCTTC
TRBV30	-	few	TRBJ2-3	CAWELPGPSTDTQYF	TGTGCCTGGGAGTTGCCGGGACCGAGCACAGATACGCAGTATTTT
TRBV4-3	TRBD2	few	TRBJ2-7	CASSQARDYSYEQYF	TGCGCCAGCAGCCAAGCTCGGGACTACTCCTACGAGCAGTACTTC
TRBV7-2	-	-	TRBJ1-1	CASSSRRRGSAEAFF	TGTGCCAGCAGCTCCCGCCGGAGGGGGTCGGCTGAAGCTTTCTTT
TRBV29-1	-	-	TRBJ1-1	CSGGTGNTEAFF	TGCAGCGGGGGGACGGGGAACACTGAAGCTTTCTTT
TRBV18	-	-	TRBJ1-5	CASSPGQMQPQHF	TGTGCCAGCTCTCCAGGACAGATGCAGCCCCAGCATTTT
TRBV18	-	-	TRBJ2-1	CASSHPAKGYNEQFF	TGTGCCAGCTCACACCCGGCGAAGGGCTACAATGAGCAGTTCTTC
TRBV20-1	TRBD1	many	TRBJ2-5	CSAPRTGQETQYF	TGCAGTGCTCCTAGGACAGGGCAAGAGACCCAGTACTTC
TRBV12-3/TRBV12-4	-	many	TRBJ1-2	CASSLTENYGYTF	TGTGCCAGCAGTTTGACTGAGAACTATGGCTACACCTTC
TRBV11-2	TRBD2	-	TRBJ2-3	CASTLRWVAGFTDTQYF	TGTGCCAGCACCCTCCGGTGGGTAGCGGGATTCACAGATACGCAGTATTTT
TRBV6-5	TRBD2	-	TRBJ2-7	CASSTSGLAVFYEQYF	TGTGCCAGCAGTACCTCAGGGCTAGCGGTATTCTACGAGCAGTACTTC
TRBV5-1	TRBD1	few	TRBJ1-3	CASSLTGKIGGNTIYF	TGCGCCAGCAGCCTGACAGGGAAGATTGGAGGAAACACCATATATTTT
TRBV5-5	TRBD1	-	TRBJ2-6	CASSFWDSSSGANVLTF	TGTGCCAGCAGCTTCTGGGACAGCTCATCTGGGGCCAACGTCCTGACTTTC
TRBV10-3	-	-	TRBJ1-2	CAISEQSYGYTF	TGTGCCATCAGTGAGCAGTCCTATGGCTACACCTTC
TRBV27	TRBD2	-	TRBJ2-2	CASSFGTSGVGELFF	TGTGCCAGCAGTTTCGGGACTAGCGGGGTCGGGGAGCTGTTTTTT
TRBV18	-	-	TRBJ1-1	CASSPGEASPEAFF	TGTGCCAGCTCGCCCGGAGAGGCATCCCCTGAAGCTTTCTTT
TRBV29-1	-	-	TRBJ2-1	CSVASPSSYNEQFF	TGCAGCGTTGCCTCTCCTAGCTCCTACAATGAGCAGTTCTTC
TRBV29-1	-	-	TRBJ2-3	CSVGRETDTQYF	TGCAGCGTTGGGAGGGAGACAGATACGCAGTATTTT
TRBV5-1	-	few	TRBJ2-1	CASSTTFQKAEQFF	TGCGCCAGCAGCACGACTTTTCAGAAGGCAGAGCAGTTCTTC
TRBV15	-	few	TRBJ2-2	CATSRDHLISTGELFF	TGTGCCACCAGCAGAGATCATCTTATATCCACCGGGGAGCTGTTTTTT
TRBV14	-	-	TRBJ1-1	CASSPGTWQEAFF	TGTGCCAGCAGCCCGGGGACATGGCAAGAAGCTTTCTTT